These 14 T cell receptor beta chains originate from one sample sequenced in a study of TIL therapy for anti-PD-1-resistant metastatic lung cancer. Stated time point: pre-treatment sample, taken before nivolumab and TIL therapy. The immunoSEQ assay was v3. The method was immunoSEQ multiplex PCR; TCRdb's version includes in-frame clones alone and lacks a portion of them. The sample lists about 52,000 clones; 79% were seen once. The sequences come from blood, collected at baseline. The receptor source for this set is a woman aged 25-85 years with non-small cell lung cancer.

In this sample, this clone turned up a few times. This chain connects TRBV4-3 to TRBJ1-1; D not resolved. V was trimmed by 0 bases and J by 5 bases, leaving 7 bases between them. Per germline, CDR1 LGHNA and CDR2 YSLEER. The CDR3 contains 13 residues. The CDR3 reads CASSQDLGTEAFF. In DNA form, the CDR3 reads TGCGCCAGCAGCCAAGACCTAGGGACTGAAGCTTTCTTT.

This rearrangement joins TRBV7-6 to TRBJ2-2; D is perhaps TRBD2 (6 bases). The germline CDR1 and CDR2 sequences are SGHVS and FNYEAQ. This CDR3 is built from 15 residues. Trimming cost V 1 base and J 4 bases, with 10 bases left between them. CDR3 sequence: CASSLVVGGTGELFF. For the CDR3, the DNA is TGTGCCAGCAGCTTAGTCGTCGGGGGCACCGGGGAGCTGTTTTTT.

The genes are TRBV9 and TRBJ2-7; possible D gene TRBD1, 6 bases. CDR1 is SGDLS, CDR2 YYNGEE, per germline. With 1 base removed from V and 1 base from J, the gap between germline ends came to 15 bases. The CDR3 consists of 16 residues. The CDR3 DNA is TGTGCCAGCAGCGTATCCCCAGGGGCCTTATCCTACGAGCAGTACTTC. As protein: CASSVSPGALSYEQYF.

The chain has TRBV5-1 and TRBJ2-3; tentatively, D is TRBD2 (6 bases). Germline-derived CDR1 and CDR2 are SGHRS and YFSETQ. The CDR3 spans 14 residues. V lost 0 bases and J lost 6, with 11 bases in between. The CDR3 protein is CASSLGLEVDTQYF. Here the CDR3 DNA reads TGCGCCAGCAGCTTGGGACTAGAGGTGGATACGCAGTATTTT.

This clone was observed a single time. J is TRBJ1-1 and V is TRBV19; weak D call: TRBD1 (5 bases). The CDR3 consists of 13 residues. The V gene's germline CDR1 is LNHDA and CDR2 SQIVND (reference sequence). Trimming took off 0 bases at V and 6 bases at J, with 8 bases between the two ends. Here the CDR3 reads CASSIEGVAEAFF. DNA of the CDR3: TGTGCCAGTAGTATAGAGGGGGTTGCTGAAGCTTTCTTT.

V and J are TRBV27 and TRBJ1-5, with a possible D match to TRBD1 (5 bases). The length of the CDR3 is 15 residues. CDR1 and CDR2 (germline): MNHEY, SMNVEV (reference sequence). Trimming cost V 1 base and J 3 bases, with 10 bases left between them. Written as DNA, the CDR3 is TGTGCCAGCAGTTTATACCGGGGGGTCAATCAGCCCCAGCATTTT. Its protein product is CASSLYRGVNQPQHF.

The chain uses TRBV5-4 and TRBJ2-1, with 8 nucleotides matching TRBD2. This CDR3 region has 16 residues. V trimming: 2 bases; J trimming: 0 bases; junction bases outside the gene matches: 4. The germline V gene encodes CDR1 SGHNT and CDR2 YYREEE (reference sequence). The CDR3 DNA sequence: TGTGCCAGCAGCTTTAGCGGGATAAGCTCCTACAATGAGCAGTTCTTC. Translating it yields CASSFSGISSYNEQFF. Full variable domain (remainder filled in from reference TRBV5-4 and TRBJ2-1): ETGVTQSPTHLIKTRGQQVTLRCSSQSGHNTVSWYQQALGQGPQFIFQYYREEENGRGNFPPRFSGLQFPNYSSELNVNALELDDSALYLCASSFSGISSYNEQFFGPGTRLTVL.

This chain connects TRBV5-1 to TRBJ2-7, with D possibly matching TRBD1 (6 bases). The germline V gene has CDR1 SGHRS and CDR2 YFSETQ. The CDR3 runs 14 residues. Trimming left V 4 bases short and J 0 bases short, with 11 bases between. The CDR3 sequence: CASSVEDSSYEQYF. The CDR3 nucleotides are TGCGCCAGCAGCGTCGAGGACAGCTCCTACGAGCAGTACTTC.

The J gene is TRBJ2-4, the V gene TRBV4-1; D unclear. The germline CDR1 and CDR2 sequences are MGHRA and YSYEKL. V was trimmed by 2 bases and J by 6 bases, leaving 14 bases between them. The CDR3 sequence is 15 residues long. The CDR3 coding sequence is TGCGCCAGCAGCCAAACTCCCGTCAGTTCAAACATTCAGTACTTC. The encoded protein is CASSQTPVSSNIQYF.

In DNA, the CDR3 is TGTGCCAGCAGCCCCATAAGACAGGTCTCCAGCGAGCAGTACTTC. Translated: CASSPIRQVSSEQYF. This chain links TRBV11-3 with TRBJ2-7, with D perhaps matching TRBD1 (6 bases). V lost 5 bases to trimming and J lost 6 bases, with 20 bases between them. The CDR3 sequence is 15 residues long. Germline CDR1 SGHNT, CDR2 YENEEA.

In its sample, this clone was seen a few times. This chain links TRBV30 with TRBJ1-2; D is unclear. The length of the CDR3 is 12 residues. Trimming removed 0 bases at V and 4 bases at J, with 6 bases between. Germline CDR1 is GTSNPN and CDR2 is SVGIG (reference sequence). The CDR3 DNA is TGTGCCTGGAGTGTTTTGGGCTATGGCTACACCTTC. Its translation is CAWSVLGYGYTF.

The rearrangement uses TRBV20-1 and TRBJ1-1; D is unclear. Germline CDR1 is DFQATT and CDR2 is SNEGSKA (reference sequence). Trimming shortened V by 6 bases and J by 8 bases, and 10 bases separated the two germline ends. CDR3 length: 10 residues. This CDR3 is CSASVIEAFF. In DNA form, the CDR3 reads TGCAGTGCATCAGTTATCGAAGCTTTCTTT.

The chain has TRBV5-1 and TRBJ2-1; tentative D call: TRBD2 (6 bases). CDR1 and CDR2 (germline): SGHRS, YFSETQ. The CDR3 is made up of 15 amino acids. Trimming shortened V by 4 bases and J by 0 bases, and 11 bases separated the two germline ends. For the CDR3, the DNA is TGCGCCAGCAGCCATGACGGGAGCTCCTACAATGAGCAGTTCTTC. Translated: CASSHDGSSYNEQFF.

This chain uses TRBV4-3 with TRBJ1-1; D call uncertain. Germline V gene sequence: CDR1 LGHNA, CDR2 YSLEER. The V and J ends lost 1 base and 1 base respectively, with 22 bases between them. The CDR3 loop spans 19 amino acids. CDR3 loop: CASSQVSGFVGVRNTEAFF. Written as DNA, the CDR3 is TGCGCCAGCAGCCAAGTCTCGGGCTTCGTGGGAGTCCGGAACACTGAAGCTTTCTTT.